This T cell receptor (beta chain) was captured in a study of a mutant IDH1 vaccine in newly diagnosed glioma. Study details: Antecedent treatment encompassed radiotherapy, temozolomide, or their combination; the majority received both.

The assay was immunoSEQ multiplex PCR, and TCRdb's table has in-frame clones only and misses some. Of about 72,000 clones in the sample, less than 90% were seen once. About this clone itself: No antigen is known for it.

Time point: week 35, safety follow-up. Vaccine doses each comprised 300 ug of mutant IDH1 20-mer peptide, with topical imiquimod. Patients carried new grade 3 or 4 IDH1-mutant astrocytomas lacking nuclear ATRX. The clonotype was recovered from a man aged 18 to 29 with glioma. The sequences come from PBMCs, collected from a glioma patient whose treatment included an IDH1 peptide vaccine.

The chain's CDR3 is CASSPYGLAGDISTDTQYF. Here the CDR3 DNA reads TGTGCCAGCTCACCCTACGGCCTAGCGGGAGATATTAGCACAGATACGCAGTATTTT. The chain recombines TRBV18 with TRBJ2-3; 10 nucleotides align to TRBD2. V lost 3 bases to trimming and J lost 0 bases; unmatched junction nucleotides: 12. Germline CDR1 is KGHSH and CDR2 is LQKENI. The length of the CDR3 is 19 residues. Together with reference TRBV18 and TRBJ2-3, the CDR3 gives the full variable domain: NAGVMQNPRHLVRRRGQEARLRCSPMKGHSHVYWYRQLPEEGLKFMVYLQKENIIDESGMPKERFSAEFPKEGPSILRIQQVVRGDSAAYFCASSPYGLAGDISTDTQYFGPGTRLTVL.